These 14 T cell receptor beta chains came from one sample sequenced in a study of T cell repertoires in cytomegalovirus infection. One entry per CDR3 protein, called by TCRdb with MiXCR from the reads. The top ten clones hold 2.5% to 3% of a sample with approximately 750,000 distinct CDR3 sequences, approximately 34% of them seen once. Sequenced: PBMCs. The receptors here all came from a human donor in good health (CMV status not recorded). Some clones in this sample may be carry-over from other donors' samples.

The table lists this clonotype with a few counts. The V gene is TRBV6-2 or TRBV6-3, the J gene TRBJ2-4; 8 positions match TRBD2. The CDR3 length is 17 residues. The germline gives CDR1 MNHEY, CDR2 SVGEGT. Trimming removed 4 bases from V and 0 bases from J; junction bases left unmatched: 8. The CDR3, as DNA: TGTGCCAGCAGTTCGTTAGCGGGGCCCCTAGCCAAAAACATTCAGTACTTC. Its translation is CASSSLAGPLAKNIQYF.

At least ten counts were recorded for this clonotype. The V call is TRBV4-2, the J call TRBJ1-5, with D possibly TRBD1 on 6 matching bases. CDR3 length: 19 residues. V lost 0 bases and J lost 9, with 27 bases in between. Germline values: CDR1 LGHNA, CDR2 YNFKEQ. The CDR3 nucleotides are TGTGCCAGCAGCCAAGAAGGCCAAACGGGCAGGGGAATTACTTGGCCCCAGCATTTT. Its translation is CASSQEGQTGRGITWPQHF.

This CDR3 reads CAISGGQGNNEQFF. The CDR3 DNA follows: TGTGCCATCAGTGGGGGACAGGGAAACAATGAGCAGTTCTTC. The V call is TRBV10-3, the J call TRBJ2-1, with TRBD1 identical over 9 bases. Trimming removed 4 bases from V and 5 bases from J; junction bases left unmatched: 3. Germline CDR1 is ENHRY and CDR2 is SYGVKD. This CDR3 comprises 14 residues.

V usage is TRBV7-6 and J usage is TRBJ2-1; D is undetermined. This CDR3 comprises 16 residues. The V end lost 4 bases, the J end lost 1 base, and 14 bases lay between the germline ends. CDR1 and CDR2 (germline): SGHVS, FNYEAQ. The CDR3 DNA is TGTGCCAGCAGCTCCATCCCCCTCGAATCCTACAATGAGCAGTTCTTC. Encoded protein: CASSSIPLESYNEQFF.

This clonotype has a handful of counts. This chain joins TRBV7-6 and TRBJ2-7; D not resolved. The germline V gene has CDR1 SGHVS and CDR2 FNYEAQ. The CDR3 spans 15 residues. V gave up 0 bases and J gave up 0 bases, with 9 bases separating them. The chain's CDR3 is CASSLASPSSYEQYF. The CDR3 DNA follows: TGTGCCAGCAGCTTAGCGAGCCCGAGCTCCTACGAGCAGTACTTC.

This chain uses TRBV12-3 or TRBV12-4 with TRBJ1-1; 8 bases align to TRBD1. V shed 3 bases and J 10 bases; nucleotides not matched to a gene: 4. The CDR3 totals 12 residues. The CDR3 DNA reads TGTGCCAGCAGTTTGGACAGGGAAGGAGCTTTCTTT. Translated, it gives CASSLDREGAFF.

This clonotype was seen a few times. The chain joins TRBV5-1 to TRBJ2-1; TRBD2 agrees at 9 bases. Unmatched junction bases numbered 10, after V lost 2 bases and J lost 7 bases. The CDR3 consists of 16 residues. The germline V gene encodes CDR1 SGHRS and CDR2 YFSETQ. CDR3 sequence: CASSFSSGTAGNEQFF. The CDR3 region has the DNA TGCGCCAGCAGCTTTTCTAGCGGGACTGCCGGGAATGAGCAGTTCTTC.

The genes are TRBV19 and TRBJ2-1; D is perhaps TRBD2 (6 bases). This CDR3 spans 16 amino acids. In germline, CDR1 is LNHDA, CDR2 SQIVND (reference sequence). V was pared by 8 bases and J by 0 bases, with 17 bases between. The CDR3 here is CASRNLGGNSYNEQFF. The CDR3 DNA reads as TGTGCCAGTCGCAATTTGGGGGGTAACTCCTACAATGAGCAGTTCTTC.

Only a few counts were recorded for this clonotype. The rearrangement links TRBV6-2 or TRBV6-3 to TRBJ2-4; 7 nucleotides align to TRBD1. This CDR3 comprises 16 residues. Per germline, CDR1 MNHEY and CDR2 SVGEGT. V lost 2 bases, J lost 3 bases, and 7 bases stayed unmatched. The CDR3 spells CASSYGGQTIKNIQYF. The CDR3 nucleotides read TGTGCCAGCAGTTACGGGGGACAGACGATCAAAAACATTCAGTACTTC.

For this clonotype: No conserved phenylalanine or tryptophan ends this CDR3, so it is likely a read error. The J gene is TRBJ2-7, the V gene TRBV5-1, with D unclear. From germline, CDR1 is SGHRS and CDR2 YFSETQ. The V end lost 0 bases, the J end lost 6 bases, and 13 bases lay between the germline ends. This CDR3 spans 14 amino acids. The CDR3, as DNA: TGCGCCAGCAGCTTGGGGCAGCCCCGAGGCGAGCAGTACTCC. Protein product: CASSLGQPRGEQYS.

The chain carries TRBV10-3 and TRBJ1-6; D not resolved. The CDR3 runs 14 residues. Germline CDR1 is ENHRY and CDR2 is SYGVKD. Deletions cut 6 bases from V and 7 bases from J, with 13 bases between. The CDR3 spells CAIRPDGWNSPLHF. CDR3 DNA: TGTGCCATCAGACCAGACGGGTGGAATTCACCCCTCCACTTT.

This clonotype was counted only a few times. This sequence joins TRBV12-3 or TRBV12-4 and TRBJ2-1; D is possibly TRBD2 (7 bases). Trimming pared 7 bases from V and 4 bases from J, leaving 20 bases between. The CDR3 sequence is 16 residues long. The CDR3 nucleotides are TGTGCCAGCACCCCGCGAGGGGGGGCCCGATACAATGAGCAGTTCTTC. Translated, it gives CASTPRGGARYNEQFF.

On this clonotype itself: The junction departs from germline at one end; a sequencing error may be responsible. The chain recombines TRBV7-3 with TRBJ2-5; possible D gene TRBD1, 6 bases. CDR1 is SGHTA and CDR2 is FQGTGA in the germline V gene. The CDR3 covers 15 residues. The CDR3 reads CAGSFRRGPQETQYF. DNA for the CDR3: TGTGCCGGCAGCTTCCGCAGGGGCCCTCAAGAGACCCAGTACTTC.

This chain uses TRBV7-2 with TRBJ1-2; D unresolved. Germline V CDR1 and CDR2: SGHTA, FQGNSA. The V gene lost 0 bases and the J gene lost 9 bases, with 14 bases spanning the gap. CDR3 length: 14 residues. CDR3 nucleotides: TGTGCCAGCAGCTTAGCCGGGGAGTCCGGTTGCTACACCTTC. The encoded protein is CASSLAGESGCYTF. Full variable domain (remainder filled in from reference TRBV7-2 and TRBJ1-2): GAGVSQSPSNKVTEKGKDVELRCDPISGHTALYWYRQSLGQGLEFLIYFQGNSAPDKSGLPSDRFSAERTGGSVSTLTIQRTQQEDSAVYLCASSLAGESGCYTFGSGTRLTVV.